The 9 T cell receptor beta chains in this list originate from one sample, sequenced in a study of molecular identifiers for immune sequencing clone quantification. TCRdb re-called the PCR reads through MiXCR, storing one row per CDR3 protein. The sample lists approximately 100,000 distinct CDR3 sequences, under 40% occurring once. Sample: naive CD8+ T cells from blood, with Jurkat cell RNA spiked in. Subset noted: FACS-sorted CD8+CD4-CCR7+CD45RA+ naive T cells. The receptors shown here come from a human donor in good health. Some libraries in this study had Jurkat cell RNA spiked in.

Comment on this clonotype: It may be a read error: a sequence one base away is much more abundant. The V gene is TRBV28, the J gene TRBJ2-6, with a possible D match to TRBD1 (5 bases). CDR1 and CDR2 (germline): MDHEN, SYDVKM. The CDR3 has 15 amino acids. Here the CDR3 DNA reads TGTGCCAGCAGTTTAGGTGACGCTGGGGCCAACGACCTGACTTTC. Amino acids: CASSLGDAGANDLTF.

This clonotype turned up a few times. The chain combines TRBV9 with TRBJ2-6, with D unclear. The V and J ends lost 0 bases and 4 bases respectively, with 8 bases between them. Germline V gene data show CDR1 as SGDLS and CDR2 as YYNGEE. The CDR3 has 15 amino acids. CDR3 sequence: CASSVDFSGANVLTF. CDR3 DNA sequence: TGTGCCAGCAGCGTAGACTTCTCCGGGGCCAACGTCCTGACTTTC. The full variable domain, in which reference TRBV9 and TRBJ2-6 provide the parts outside the CDR3, is DSGVTQTPKHLITATGQRVTLRCSPRSGDLSVYWYQQSLDQGLQFLIQYYNGEERAKGNILERFSAQQFPDLHSELNLSSLELGDSALYFCASSVDFSGANVLTFGAGSRLTVL.

The chain uses TRBV6-6 and TRBJ2-5; D tentatively reads TRBD1 or TRBD2 (5 bases each). Trimming stripped 5 bases from V and 5 bases from J, with 12 bases between. CDR1 is MNHNY, CDR2 SVGAGI, per germline (reference sequence). This CDR3 region has 13 residues. The CDR3 coding sequence is TGTGCCAGCAGTCAAGGGACGCAGGAGACCCAGTACTTC. As protein: CASSQGTQETQYF.

This clonotype appeared many times. V is TRBV20-1 and J is TRBJ2-3, with 9 nucleotides matching TRBD2. The CDR3 has 14 amino acids. J lost 2 bases, V lost 3 bases, and 3 bases had no gene match. The V gene's germline CDR1 is DFQATT and CDR2 SNEGSKA (reference sequence). CDR3 nucleotide sequence: TGCAGTGCTAGGGGACTAGCACACACAGATACGCAGTATTTT. Its protein product is CSARGLAHTDTQYF.

This chain links TRBV4-1 with TRBJ2-7; D unclear. This CDR3 has 14 residues. V shed 4 bases and J shed 3 bases, with 13 bases lying between them. Germline V lookup: CDR1 MGHRA, CDR2 YSYEKL. CDR3: CASSPRTSIYEQYF. The CDR3 region has the DNA TGCGCCAGCAGCCCACGAACCTCAATCTACGAGCAGTACTTC.

This clonotype showed up many times. The chain carries TRBV4-2 and TRBJ2-5; D is unclear. Germline V gene data show CDR1 as LGHNA and CDR2 as YNFKEQ. The CDR3 loop spans 12 amino acids. Trimming pared 3 bases from V and 5 bases from J, leaving 7 bases between. The CDR3 bases are TGTGCCAGCAGCCATATCGCTGAGACCCAGTACTTC. Residues: CASSHIAETQYF.

The genes are TRBV7-9 and TRBJ2-7; 11 nucleotides match TRBD2. Germline trimming cut 2 bases from V and 6 bases from J; bases unmatched to any gene: 6. The CDR3 totals 15 residues. Germline V gene data show CDR1 as SEHNR and CDR2 as FQNEAQ (reference sequence). This chain's CDR3 is CASSLIAGGRSEQYF. CDR3 nucleotides: TGTGCCAGCAGCTTAATAGCGGGAGGGCGTAGCGAGCAGTACTTC.

Note on this clonotype: Being one base from a much bigger clone, this may be a read error. The chain employs TRBV7-6 and TRBJ2-2; maybe TRBD2 (5 bases). The CDR3 runs 13 residues. Germline CDR1 reads SGHVS; CDR2 reads FNYEAQ. The CDR3 nucleotides read TGTGCCAGCAGCACCCGTAACTTCGGGGAGCTGATTTTT. Translated: CASSTRNFGELIF.

Concerning this clonotype itself: Since a much larger clone is just one base distant, this may be a read error. V gene TRBV6-5 combines with J gene TRBJ2-7; 7 bases are a match to TRBD2. Germline CDR1 is MNHEY and CDR2 is SVGAGI. V dropped 5 bases and J dropped 5; count of bases not matched to a gene: 9. The CDR3 runs to 14 residues. CDR3 nucleotides: TGTGCCAGCAGTCAGCTTTGGGGAGGGCACGAGCAGTACTTC. Protein product: CASSQLWGGHEQYF.